This T cell receptor (beta chain) was identified in a study of T cell clonality in common variable immunodeficiency. Some clones are missing from TCRdb's copy, which holds only in-frame ones; the method was immunoSEQ multiplex PCR. The sample contains about 66,000 clones, none of them singletons. This CDR3 region has 14 residues. In germline, CDR1 is SGHDT, CDR2 YYEEEE. This clone was detected ten times or more. The junction does not match germline at one end; this may be a read error. The sequenced fragment ends 3 residues before the CDR3 boundary, so the rest is inferred from the germline J gene. This sequence was found in a person aged 18-70 years in good health. Specimen: peripheral blood mononuclear cells. This chain connects TRBV5-6 to TRBJ2-2; D is perhaps TRBD1 (5 bases). The CDR3 loop is CASRLGQNTGELFF. The sequenced CDR3 bases are TGTGCCAGCAGATTGGGGCAGAACACCGGGGAG. The full variable domain, with the rest looked up from reference TRBV5-6 and TRBJ2-2, is DAGVTQSPTHLIKTRGQQVTLRCSPKSGHDTVSWYQQALGQGPQFIFQYYEEEERQRGNFPDRFSGHQFPNYSSELNVNALLLGDSALYLCASRLGQNTGELFFGEGSRLTVL.